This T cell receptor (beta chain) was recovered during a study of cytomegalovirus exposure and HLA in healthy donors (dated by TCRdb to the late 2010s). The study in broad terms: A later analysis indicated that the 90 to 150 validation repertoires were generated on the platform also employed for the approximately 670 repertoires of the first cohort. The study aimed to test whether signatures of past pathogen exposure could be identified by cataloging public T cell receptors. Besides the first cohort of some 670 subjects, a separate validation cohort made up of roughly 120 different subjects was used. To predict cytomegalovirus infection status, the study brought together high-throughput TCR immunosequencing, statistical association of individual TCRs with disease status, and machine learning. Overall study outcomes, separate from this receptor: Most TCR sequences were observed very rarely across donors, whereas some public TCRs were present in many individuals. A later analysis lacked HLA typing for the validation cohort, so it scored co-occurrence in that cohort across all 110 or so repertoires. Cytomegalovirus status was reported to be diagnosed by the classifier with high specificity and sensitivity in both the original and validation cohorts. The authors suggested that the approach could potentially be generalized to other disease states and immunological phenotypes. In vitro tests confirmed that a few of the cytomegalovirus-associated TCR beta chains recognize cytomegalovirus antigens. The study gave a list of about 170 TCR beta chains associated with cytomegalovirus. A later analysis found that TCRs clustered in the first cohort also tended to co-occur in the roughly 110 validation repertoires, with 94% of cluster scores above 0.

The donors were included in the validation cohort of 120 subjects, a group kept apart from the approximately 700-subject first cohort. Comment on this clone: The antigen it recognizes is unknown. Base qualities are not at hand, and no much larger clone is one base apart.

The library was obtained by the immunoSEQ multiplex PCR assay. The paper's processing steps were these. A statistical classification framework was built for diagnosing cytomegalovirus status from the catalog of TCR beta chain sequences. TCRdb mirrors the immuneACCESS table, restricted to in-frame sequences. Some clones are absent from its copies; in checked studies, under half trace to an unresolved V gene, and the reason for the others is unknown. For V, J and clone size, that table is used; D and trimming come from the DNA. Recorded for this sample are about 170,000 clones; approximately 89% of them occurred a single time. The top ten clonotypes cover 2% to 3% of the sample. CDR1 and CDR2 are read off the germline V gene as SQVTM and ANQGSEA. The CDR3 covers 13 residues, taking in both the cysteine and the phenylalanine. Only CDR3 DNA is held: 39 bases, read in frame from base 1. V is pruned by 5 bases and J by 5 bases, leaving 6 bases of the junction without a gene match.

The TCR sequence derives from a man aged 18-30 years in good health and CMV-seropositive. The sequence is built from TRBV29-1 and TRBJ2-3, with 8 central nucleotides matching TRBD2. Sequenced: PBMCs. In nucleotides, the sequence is TGCAGCGTTAACGGGGGGGCTATAGATACGCAGTATTTT. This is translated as CSVNGGAIDTQYF.